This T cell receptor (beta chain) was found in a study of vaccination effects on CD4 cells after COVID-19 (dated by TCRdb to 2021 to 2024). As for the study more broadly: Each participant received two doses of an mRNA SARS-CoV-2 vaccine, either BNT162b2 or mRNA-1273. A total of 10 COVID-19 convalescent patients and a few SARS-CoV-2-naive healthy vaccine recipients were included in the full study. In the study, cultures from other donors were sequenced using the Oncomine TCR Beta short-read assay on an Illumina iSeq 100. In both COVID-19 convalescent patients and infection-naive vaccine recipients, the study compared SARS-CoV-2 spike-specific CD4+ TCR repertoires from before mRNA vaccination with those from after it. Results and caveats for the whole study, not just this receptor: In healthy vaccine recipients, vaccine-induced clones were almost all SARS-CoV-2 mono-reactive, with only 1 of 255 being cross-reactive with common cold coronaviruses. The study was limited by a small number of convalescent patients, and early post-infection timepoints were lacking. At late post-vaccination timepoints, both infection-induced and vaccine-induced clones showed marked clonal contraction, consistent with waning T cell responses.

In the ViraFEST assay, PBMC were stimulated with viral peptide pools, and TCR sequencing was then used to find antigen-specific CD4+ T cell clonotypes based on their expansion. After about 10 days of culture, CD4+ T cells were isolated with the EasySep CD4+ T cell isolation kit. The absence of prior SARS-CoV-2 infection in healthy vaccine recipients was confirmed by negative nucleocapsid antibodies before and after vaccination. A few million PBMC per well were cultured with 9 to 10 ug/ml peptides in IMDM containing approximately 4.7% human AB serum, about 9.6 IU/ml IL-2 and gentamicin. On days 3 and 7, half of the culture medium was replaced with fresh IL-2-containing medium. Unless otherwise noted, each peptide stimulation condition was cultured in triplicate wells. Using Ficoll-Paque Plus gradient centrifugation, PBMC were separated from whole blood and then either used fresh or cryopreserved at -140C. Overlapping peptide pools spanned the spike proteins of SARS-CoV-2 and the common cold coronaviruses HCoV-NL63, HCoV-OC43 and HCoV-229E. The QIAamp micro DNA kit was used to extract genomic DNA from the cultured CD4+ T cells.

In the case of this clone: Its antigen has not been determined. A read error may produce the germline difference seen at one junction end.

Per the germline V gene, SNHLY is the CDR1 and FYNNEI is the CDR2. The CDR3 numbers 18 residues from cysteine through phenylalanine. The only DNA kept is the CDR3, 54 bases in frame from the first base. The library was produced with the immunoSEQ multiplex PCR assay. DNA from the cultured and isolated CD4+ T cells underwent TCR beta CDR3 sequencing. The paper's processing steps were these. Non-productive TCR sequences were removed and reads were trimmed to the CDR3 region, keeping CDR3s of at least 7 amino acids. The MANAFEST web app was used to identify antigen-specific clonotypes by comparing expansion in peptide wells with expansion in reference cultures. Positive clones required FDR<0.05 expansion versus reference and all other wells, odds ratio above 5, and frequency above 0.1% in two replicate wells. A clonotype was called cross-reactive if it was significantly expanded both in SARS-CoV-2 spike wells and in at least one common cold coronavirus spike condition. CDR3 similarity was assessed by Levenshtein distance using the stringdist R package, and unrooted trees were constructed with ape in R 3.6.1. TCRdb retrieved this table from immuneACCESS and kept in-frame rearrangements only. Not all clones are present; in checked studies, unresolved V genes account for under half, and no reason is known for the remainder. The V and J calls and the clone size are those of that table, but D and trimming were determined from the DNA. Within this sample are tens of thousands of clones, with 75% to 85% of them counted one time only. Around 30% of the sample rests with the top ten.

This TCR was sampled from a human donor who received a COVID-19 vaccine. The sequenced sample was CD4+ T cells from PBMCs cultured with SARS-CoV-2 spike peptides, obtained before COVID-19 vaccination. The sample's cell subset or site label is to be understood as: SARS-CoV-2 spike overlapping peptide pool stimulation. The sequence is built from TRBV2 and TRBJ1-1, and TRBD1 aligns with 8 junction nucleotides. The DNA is TGTGCCAGCAGCGAAGGTCCGGGACAGGTATTAACGGGGACTGAAGCTTTCTTT. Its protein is CASSEGPGQVLTGTEAFF.